Listed below are T cell receptor beta chains from one sample, sequenced in a study of human T cells and chemical hapten exposure. MiXCR, run by TCRdb on the RACE reads, gives a single entry per CDR3 protein. The repertoire holds about 77,000 distinct CDR3 sequences, with around 9.3% as singletons. Sample: whole blood. These receptors were taken from a female donor in good health. Some clones in this sample may be carry-over from other donors' samples. Each CDR3 is given with its conserved first and last residue. Fields, in order: J gene, CDR3 length, D gene, clone size, V gene, CDR3 protein, CDR3 DNA. D genes are given only for firm matches. Size tells how often a clone was seen (once, few, many) or the class of an expanded clone, and some rows leave it out.

TRBJ1-1	14	.	few	TRBV7-2	CASSLSPGSTEAFF	TGTGCCAGCAGCTTATCCCCGGGATCTACTGAAGCTTTCTTT
TRBJ1-5	14	.	.	TRBV19	CASRGYGLNQPQHF	TGTGCCAGTCGTGGCTACGGATTGAATCAGCCCCAGCATTTT
TRBJ2-1	16	TRBD2	many	TRBV20-1	CSARVQDGGAYNEQFF	TGCAGTGCTAGAGTTCAGGACGGGGGGGCCTACAATGAGCAGTTCTTC
TRBJ1-1	15	.	many	TRBV7-9	CASSPYNLMNTEAFF	TGTGCCAGCAGCCCTTACAACCTTATGAACACTGAAGCTTTCTTT
TRBJ2-5	13	.	few	TRBV12-3/TRBV12-4	CASSIRLSETQYF	TGTGCCAGCAGCATCAGGTTGTCGGAGACCCAGTACTTC
TRBJ1-1	14	TRBD1	many	TRBV5-1	CASGRDRGYTEAFF	TGCGCCAGCGGGCGGGACAGGGGTTATACTGAAGCTTTCTTT
TRBJ2-3	17	TRBD2	.	TRBV7-6	CASSITTSGGAADTQYF	TGTGCCAGCAGCATAACGACTAGCGGGGGGGCTGCAGATACGCAGTATTTT
TRBJ2-3	13	.	.	TRBV7-9	CASSPLPTDTQYF	TGTGCCAGCAGCCCTCTCCCCACAGATACGCAGTATTTT
TRBJ2-7	14	TRBD1	few	TRBV7-2	CASSPPPGTGSQYF	TGTGCCAGCAGCCCCCCCCCCGGGACAGGGAGTCAGTACTTC
TRBJ1-5	16	.	few	TRBV6-2/TRBV6-3	CASSYPRPGSNQPQHF	TGTGCCAGCAGTTACCCTCGCCCGGGTAGCAATCAGCCCCAGCATTTT
TRBJ2-6	16	TRBD1	many	TRBV12-3/TRBV12-4	CASSLLTGVGANVLTF	TGTGCCAGCAGCCTACTAACAGGGGTTGGGGCCAACGTCCTGACTTTC
TRBJ1-4	14	TRBD1	.	TRBV20-1	CSARQGATNEKLFF	TGCAGTGCCAGGCAGGGGGCAACTAATGAAAAACTGTTTTTT
TRBJ2-7	12	.	few	TRBV14	CASSQDRQGQYF	TGTGCCAGCAGCCAAGACCGGCAGGGGCAGTACTTC
TRBJ1-1	15	TRBD1	few	TRBV29-1	CSAAGGWGMNTEAFF	TGCAGCGCTGCAGGGGGATGGGGGATGAACACTGAAGCTTTCTTT
TRBJ2-7	13	.	many	TRBV20-1	CSATAGSLHEQYF	TGCAGTGCCACGGCAGGATCACTGCACGAGCAGTACTTC
TRBJ1-5	14	TRBD1	few	TRBV12-3/TRBV12-4	CASALGQGGQPQHF	TGTGCCAGCGCTTTAGGACAGGGAGGTCAGCCCCAGCATTTT
TRBJ2-3	17	TRBD1	few	TRBV15	CATSRVVGRGLADTQYF	TGTGCCACCAGCAGAGTGGTGGGCAGGGGGCTCGCAGATACGCAGTATTTT
TRBJ1-2	15	.	.	TRBV10-3	CAIWRGALRSYGYTF	TGTGCCATCTGGAGGGGGGCTCTTCGATCTTATGGCTACACCTTC
TRBJ2-7	15	.	many	TRBV7-2	CASSLEVTRTYEQYF	TGTGCCAGCAGCTTAGAAGTTACCAGAACCTACGAGCAGTACTTC
TRBJ2-7	13	TRBD1	.	TRBV20-1	CSARKGAVYEQYF	TGCAGTGCTAGGAAGGGGGCCGTCTACGAGCAGTACTTC
TRBJ2-5	13	.	.	TRBV6-2/TRBV6-3	CASTTGVPETQYF	TGTGCCAGCACCACGGGGGTCCCAGAGACCCAGTACTTC
TRBJ1-4	11	.	many	TRBV12-3/TRBV12-4	CASSLSEKLFF	TGTGCCAGCAGTTTGAGTGAAAAACTGTTTTTT
TRBJ1-5	16	TRBD1	few	TRBV28	CASSLWGTGGLQPQHF	TGTGCCAGCAGTTTGTGGGGGACAGGGGGTCTTCAGCCCCAGCATTTT
TRBJ1-4	14	.	few	TRBV5-1	CASSYGHVKEKLFF	TGCGCCAGCAGTTATGGACATGTAAAAGAAAAACTGTTTTTT
TRBJ2-3	15	TRBD1	.	TRBV6-1	CASSPTGGRGDTQYF	TGTGCCAGCAGTCCCACAGGGGGCAGAGGCGATACGCAGTATTTT
TRBJ2-2	14	.	few	TRBV6-4	CASSAGDHTGELFF	TGTGCCAGCAGTGCAGGGGACCACACCGGGGAGCTGTTTTTT
TRBJ1-4	16	.	few	TRBV20-1	CSATNKASGANEKLFF	TGCAGTGCTACAAATAAAGCATCAGGGGCTAATGAAAAACTGTTTTTT
TRBJ2-3	15	.	.	TRBV11-1	CASSFMGLRTDTQYF	TGTGCCAGCAGCTTCATGGGACTTCGCACAGATACGCAGTATTTT
TRBJ1-3	18	.	many	TRBV9	CASSVASGTPGPGNTIYF	TGTGCCAGCAGCGTAGCTTCAGGGACTCCCGGCCCTGGAAACACCATATATTTT
TRBJ1-6	12	.	.	TRBV12-3/TRBV12-4	CASSPMGSTLHF	TGTGCCAGCAGTCCCATGGGTTCCACCCTCCACTTT
TRBJ1-2	16	.	.	TRBV28	CASRHRASSWYYGYTF	TGTGCCAGCAGGCACCGGGCCTCAAGCTGGTACTATGGCTACACCTTC
TRBJ2-7	15	.	.	TRBV6-2/TRBV6-3	CASSGHGGLAYEQYF	TGTGCCAGCAGTGGTCACGGGGGCCTCGCGTACGAGCAGTACTTC
TRBJ2-7	12	.	few	TRBV10-3	CASGPGAYEQYF	TGTGCCTCCGGCCCGGGGGCATACGAGCAGTACTTC
TRBJ2-7	12	.	.	TRBV7-8	CASSTVGRKQYF	TGTGCCAGCAGCACCGTCGGGCGGAAGCAGTACTTC
TRBJ1-5	16	.	few	TRBV2	CASRRQRPYSNQPQHF	TGTGCCAGCAGAAGACAGCGCCCTTATAGCAATCAGCCCCAGCATTTT
TRBJ2-3	14	TRBD2	many	TRBV5-1	CASSKGLAEDTQYF	TGCGCCAGCAGCAAGGGACTAGCGGAAGATACGCAGTATTTT
TRBJ2-3	15	.	many	TRBV7-2	CASSLQALSTDTQYF	TGTGCCAGCAGCTTACAGGCCCTCAGCACAGATACGCAGTATTTT
TRBJ2-1	12	.	many	TRBV29-1	CSAPQPGDGQFF	TGCAGCGCCCCCCAACCTGGGGACGGGCAGTTCTTC
TRBJ1-6	16	TRBD1	.	TRBV5-1	CASSDRGVSYNSPLHF	TGCGCCAGCAGCGACAGGGGAGTCTCCTATAATTCACCCCTCCACTTT
TRBJ1-2	10	.	.	TRBV2	CASVFRGYTF	TGTGCCAGCGTCTTTAGGGGCTACACCTTC
TRBJ2-2	15	.	few	TRBV9	CASSVVPTNTGELFF	TGTGCCAGCAGCGTAGTACCGACGAACACCGGGGAGCTGTTTTTT
TRBJ2-3	16	TRBD1	few	TRBV7-9	CASSLRDRGSTDTQYF	TGTGCCAGCAGCCTCCGGGACAGGGGGAGCACAGATACGCAGTATTTT
TRBJ2-2	14	.	few	TRBV6-2/TRBV6-3	CASNSKTNTGELFF	TGTGCCAGCAACAGCAAAACGAACACCGGGGAGCTGTTTTTT
TRBJ1-1	14	.	many	TRBV12-3/TRBV12-4	CASRSELGATEAFF	TGTGCCAGCAGATCGGAACTCGGGGCCACTGAAGCTTTCTTT
TRBJ2-3	16	.	many	TRBV15	CATSRDVTGSTDTQYF	TGTGCCACCAGCAGGGACGTGACAGGCTCCACAGATACGCAGTATTTT
TRBJ1-1	14	TRBD1	.	TRBV12-3/TRBV12-4	CASSPRTGNTEAFF	TGTGCCAGCAGTCCCAGGACAGGGAACACTGAAGCTTTCTTT
TRBJ1-1	14	.	.	TRBV18	CASSPGHVDTEAFF	TGTGCCAGCTCACCAGGGCACGTGGACACTGAAGCTTTCTTT
TRBJ2-2	14	.	few	TRBV29-1	CSVDTGPNTGELFF	TGCAGCGTTGACACAGGCCCGAACACCGGGGAGCTGTTTTTT